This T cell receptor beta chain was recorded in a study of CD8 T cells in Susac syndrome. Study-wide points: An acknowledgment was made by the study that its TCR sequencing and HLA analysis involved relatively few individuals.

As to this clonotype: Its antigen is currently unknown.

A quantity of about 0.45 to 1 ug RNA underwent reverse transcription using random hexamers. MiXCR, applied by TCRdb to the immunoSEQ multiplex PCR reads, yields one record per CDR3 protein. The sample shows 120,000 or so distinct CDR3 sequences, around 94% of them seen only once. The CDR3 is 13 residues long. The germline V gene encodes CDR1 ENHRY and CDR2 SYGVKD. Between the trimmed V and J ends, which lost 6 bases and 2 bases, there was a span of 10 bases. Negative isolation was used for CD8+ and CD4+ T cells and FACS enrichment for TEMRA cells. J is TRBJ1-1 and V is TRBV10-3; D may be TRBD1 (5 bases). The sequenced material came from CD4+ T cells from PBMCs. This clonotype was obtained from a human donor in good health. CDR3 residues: CAISPTENTEAFF. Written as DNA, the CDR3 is TGTGCCATCAGCCCGACAGAAAACACTGAAGCTTTCTTT.